The 7 T cell receptor beta chains in this list originate from one sample, sequenced in a study of vaccination effects on CD4 cells after COVID-19. The ViraFEST assay expanded antigen-specific CD4+ T cells with viral peptide pools before sequencing. When ten to eleven days of culture had elapsed, CD4+ T cells were isolated. The vaccine given was either BNT162b2 or mRNA-1273, in two doses. Their antigens remain unidentified. Some clones are missing from TCRdb's copy, which holds only in-frame ones; the method was immunoSEQ multiplex PCR. The table lists around 69,000 clones, 74% of them singletons, with roughly 1.4% in the top ten. This material consisted of CD4+ T cells from PBMCs cultured with HCoV-229E spike peptides, taken after COVID-19 vaccination. The receptors were gathered from a human donor who received a COVID-19 vaccine.

The chain combines TRBV11-2 with TRBJ2-5, with D possibly TRBD2 on 6 matching bases. This CDR3 spans 15 amino acids. V was trimmed by 5 bases and J by 2 bases, leaving 15 bases between them. Looked up from germline, CDR1 is SGHAT and CDR2 is FQNNGV. CDR3 sequence reads: CASSPVVSGQETQYF. CDR3 DNA: TGTGCCAGCAGCCCGGTCGTTAGCGGACAAGAGACCCAGTACTTC.

Comment on this clone: The junction does not match germline at one end; this may be a read error. The chain combines TRBV6-1 with TRBJ1-5; D is uncertain. The CDR3 contains 11 residues. The V gene's germline CDR1 is MNHNS and CDR2 SASEGT. CDR3 DNA sequence: TGTGCCAGCAGAGAAGACATACCCCAGCATTTT. Amino acids: CASREDIPQHF.

The chain employs TRBV2 and TRBJ1-6; no clear D. V shed 8 bases and J shed 6 bases, with 11 bases lying between them. Per germline, CDR1 SNHLY and CDR2 FYNNEI. The length of the CDR3 is 13 residues. CDR3 DNA sequence: TGTGCCAGCGCACGCGGGAGTAATTCACCCCTCCACTTT. This sequence encodes CASARGSNSPLHF.

The chain recombines TRBV5-1 with TRBJ2-3; the match to TRBD2 covers 14 bases. V shed 4 bases, J shed 4 bases, and the junction held 8 bases outside the gene matches. CDR3 size: 17 residues. The germline V gene has CDR1 SGHRS and CDR2 YFSETQ. CDR3: CASSLGLAGGGADTQYF. In DNA form, the CDR3 reads TGCGCCAGCAGCCTTGGACTAGCGGGGGGCGGGGCAGATACGCAGTATTTT.

This chain links TRBV7-8 with TRBJ1-3; possible D gene TRBD1, 5 bases. Germline assignment: CDR1 SGHVS and CDR2 FQNEAQ. There are 15 residues in the CDR3. Trimming shortened V by 1 base and J by 2 bases, and 9 bases separated the two germline ends. The CDR3 DNA sequence: TGTGCCAGCAGCTTAGATTGGGGGACTGGAAACACCATATATTTT. It encodes CASSLDWGTGNTIYF.

V gene TRBV24-1 combines with J gene TRBJ2-1; 12 bases line up with TRBD1. The trim removed 3 bases at V and 9 bases at J, leaving 5 bases unmatched. The germline V gene encodes CDR1 KGHDR and CDR2 SFDVKD. The CDR3 contains 15 residues. The CDR3 spells CATSDTGTGGSEQFF. In DNA form, the CDR3 reads TGTGCCACCAGTGATACCGGGACAGGGGGCTCTGAGCAGTTCTTC.

The CDR3 DNA follows: TGTGCCAGCAGTACCCAGGGTTTTTTCAATTCACCCCTCCACTTT. Protein: CASSTQGFFNSPLHF. This chain uses TRBV5-4 with TRBJ1-6, with a tentative D call TRBD1 (5 bases). Per the germline V gene, CDR1 is SGHNT and CDR2 is YYREEE (reference sequence). This CDR3 comprises 15 residues. The ends were cut back, 5 bases at V and 7 bases at J, with 16 bases in the middle.